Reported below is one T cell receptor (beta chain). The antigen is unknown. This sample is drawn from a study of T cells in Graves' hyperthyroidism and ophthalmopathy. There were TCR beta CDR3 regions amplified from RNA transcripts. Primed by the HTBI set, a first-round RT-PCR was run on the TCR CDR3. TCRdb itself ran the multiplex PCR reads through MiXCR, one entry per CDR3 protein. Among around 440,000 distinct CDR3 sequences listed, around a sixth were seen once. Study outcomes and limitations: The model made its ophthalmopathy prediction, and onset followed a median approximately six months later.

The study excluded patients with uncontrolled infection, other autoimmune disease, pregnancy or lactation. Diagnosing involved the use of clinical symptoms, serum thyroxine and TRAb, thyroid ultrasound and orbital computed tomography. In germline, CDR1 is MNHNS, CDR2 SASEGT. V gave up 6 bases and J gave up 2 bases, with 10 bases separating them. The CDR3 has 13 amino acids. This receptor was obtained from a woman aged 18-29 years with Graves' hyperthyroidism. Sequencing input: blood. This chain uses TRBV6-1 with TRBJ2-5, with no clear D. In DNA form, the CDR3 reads TGTGCCAGCAGCCCAGTTCCGCAAGAGACCCAGTACTTC. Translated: CASSPVPQETQYF.